This record concerns one T cell receptor (beta chain) sequence. Its antigen remains unknown. The identical CDR3 is also encoded by other nucleotide sequences in the sample. The data are from a study of resident and recirculating memory T cells in vitiligo. From germline, CDR1 is SGHNT and CDR2 YYREEE (reference sequence). This CDR3 is built from 16 residues. Trimming left V 2 bases short and J 0 bases short, with 15 bases between. Patients had to be free of confetti depigmentation, indicating active vitiligo. Anyone treated within the previous three months was excluded. TCRdb's copy holds only in-frame clones and misses some; the assay was immunoSEQ multiplex PCR. This table holds around 78,000 clones, roughly nine tenths found once. Broader study findings: Vitiligo lesions lacked a unique dominant clone, and clonality varied. Sequences differed between biopsy sites and patients, suggesting private specificity.

The clonotype comes from a male donor with vitiligo. The sequencing input was blood. The chain couples TRBV5-4 to TRBJ2-7; D may be TRBD2 (5 bases). DNA of the CDR3: TGTGCCAGCAGCTTACGGGTTCGGAGGAGCTCCTACGAGCAGTACTTC. It translates to CASSLRVRRSSYEQYF. Filled out from reference TRBV5-4 and TRBJ2-7, the complete variable domain reads ETGVTQSPTHLIKTRGQQVTLRCSSQSGHNTVSWYQQALGQGPQFIFQYYREEENGRGNFPPRFSGLQFPNYSSELNVNALELDDSALYLCASSLRVRRSSYEQYFGPGTRLTVT.